One sample yielded the 27 T cell receptor beta chains listed below, sequenced in a study of blood T cell repertoires in COVID-19. Clones were sequenced by immunoSEQ multiplex PCR, and TCRdb holds only the in-frame ones, with some missing. The sample holds roughly 300,000 clones, about 90% seen once. Sample: peripheral blood. Receptor source: a woman in her 50s who had recovered from COVID-19.

This chain's CDR3 is CASSLSATGGFYGYTF. Written as DNA, the CDR3 is TGTGCCAGCAGTTTATCTGCGACAGGGGGTTTCTATGGCTACACCTTC. V usage is TRBV27 and J usage is TRBJ1-2; TRBD1 agrees at 9 bases. Germline trimming cut 0 bases from V and 4 bases from J; bases unmatched to any gene: 6. The CDR3 runs 16 residues. Germline V gene sequence: CDR1 MNHEY, CDR2 SMNVEV (reference sequence).

The chain carries TRBV28 and TRBJ2-7, with 13 bases aligning to TRBD2. Germline assignment: CDR1 MDHEN and CDR2 SYDVKM. The CDR3 sequence is 16 residues long. Trimming took 3 bases from V and 6 from J; bases not matched to a gene: 8. The CDR3 DNA reads as TGTGCCAGCAGTTTCCAAAGACTAGCGGGAGGATCCGAGCAGTACTTC. Amino acids: CASSFQRLAGGSEQYF.

V is TRBV4-1 and J is TRBJ2-1; D not resolved. The CDR3 is made up of 14 amino acids. Germline V gives CDR1 MGHRA, CDR2 YSYEKL. V lost 1 base and J lost 6, with 10 bases in between. The CDR3 reads CASSQVWALNEQFF. Written as DNA, the CDR3 is TGCGCCAGCAGCCAAGTTTGGGCTCTCAATGAGCAGTTCTTC.

The chain combines TRBV19 with TRBJ1-5; 8 bases match TRBD1. CDR1 and CDR2 from the germline V gene are LNHDA and SQIVND (reference sequence). The J segment lost 7 bases and the V segment lost 3 bases, leaving 8 bases of the junction unmatched. The CDR3 is made up of 15 amino acids. CDR3 nucleotides: TGTGCCAGTAGTATTAGAGGACAGGGCAGCCAGCCCCAGCATTTT. It encodes CASSIRGQGSQPQHF.

The rearrangement links TRBV27 to TRBJ2-1; D perhaps matches TRBD1 (6 bases). V was trimmed by 6 bases and J by 2 bases, leaving 8 bases between them. The CDR3 is made up of 13 amino acids. The germline CDR1 and CDR2 sequences are MNHEY and SMNVEV (reference sequence). CDR3 DNA: TGTGCCAGCAGACGGGACACCTACAATGAGCAGTTCTTC. This encodes CASRRDTYNEQFF.

This rearrangement joins TRBV7-2 to TRBJ1-2; D unresolved. The CDR3 loop spans 17 amino acids. V dropped 5 bases and J dropped 0 bases, with 19 bases sitting between them. The germline V gene has CDR1 SGHTA and CDR2 FQGNSA. The CDR3 region has the DNA TGTGCCAGCAGCCTAGGAGGGCAGGAAAGCTCTAACTATGGCTACACCTTC. As protein: CASSLGGQESSNYGYTF.

The chain links TRBV2 to TRBJ2-1, with D perhaps matching TRBD2 (5 bases). The V end was cut by 4 bases, the J end by 0 bases, with 10 bases between. Germline V gene sequence: CDR1 SNHLY, CDR2 FYNNEI. The CDR3 is 15 amino acids. The CDR3 loop reads CASSARESSYNEQFF. The CDR3 coding sequence is TGTGCCAGCAGTGCGAGGGAGAGCTCCTACAATGAGCAGTTCTTC.

The chain carries TRBV3-1 (or the pseudogene TRBV3-2) and TRBJ1-2, with TRBD1 matching 9 bases. The germline V gene encodes CDR1 LGHDT and CDR2 YNNKEL (reference sequence). This CDR3 spans 17 amino acids. J was trimmed by 7 bases and V by 1 base; bases with no gene match: 13. Here the CDR3 reads CASSQGEGGQGGFGYTF. CDR3 DNA sequence: TGTGCCAGCAGCCAAGGCGAAGGGGGACAGGGTGGTTTTGGCTACACCTTC.

The V call is TRBV15, the J call TRBJ1-5; the match to TRBD1 covers 7 bases. Germline values: CDR1 LNHNV, CDR2 YYDKDF (reference sequence). V dropped 3 bases and J dropped 2; count of bases not matched to a gene: 10. This CDR3 is 17 amino acids long. CDR3 sequence reads: CATSRNRGIFGNQPQHF. CDR3 nucleotides: TGTGCCACCAGCAGGAACAGGGGAATATTCGGCAATCAGCCCCAGCATTTT.

V is TRBV10-2 and J is TRBJ2-6, with 7 bases fitting TRBD1. From germline, CDR1 is WSHSY and CDR2 SAAADI. The CDR3 sequence is 15 residues long. Trimming cost V 6 bases and J 1 base; bases outside gene matches: 3. CDR3 region: CASSDRESGANVLTF. The CDR3 DNA sequence: TGCGCCAGCAGCGACAGGGAATCTGGGGCCAACGTCCTGACTTTC.

The rearrangement uses TRBV5-6 and TRBJ1-2, with D maybe TRBD1 (6 bases). This CDR3 has 12 residues. Trimming removed 4 bases from V and 9 bases from J, with 13 bases in between. Germline V lookup: CDR1 SGHDT, CDR2 YYEEEE. This CDR3 reads CASSLIQGSYTF. CDR3 bases: TGTGCCAGCAGCCTAATACAGGGCAGCTACACCTTC.

This clone was recorded only once. Written as DNA, the CDR3 is TGTGCCAGCAGCTTAGGGGGACTAGCGGGGTGGTTTTCAGATACGCAGTATTTT. It yields the protein CASSLGGLAGWFSDTQYF. The V and J genes are TRBV7-8 and TRBJ2-3; 13 bases align to TRBD2. The CDR3 runs to 18 residues. Unmatched junction bases numbered 8, after V lost 1 base and J lost 4 bases. Per germline, CDR1 SGHVS and CDR2 FQNEAQ.

The chain carries TRBV12-3 or TRBV12-4 and TRBJ1-1; 7 bases are shared with TRBD1. This CDR3 region has 13 residues. With 6 bases clipped from V and 0 bases from J, the junction kept 1 base outside the gene matches. The CDR3 nucleotides read TGTGCCAGCAGGGGACAGATGAACACTGAAGCTTTCTTT. Translation: CASRGQMNTEAFF.

This clone was counted once. The chain employs TRBV7-2 and TRBJ1-4; D may be TRBD1 (5 bases). There are 16 residues in the CDR3. V was cut by 1 base and J by 5 bases, with 14 bases left in between. Germline assignment: CDR1 SGHTA and CDR2 FQGNSA. CDR3 amino acids: CASSLDGGRVNEKLFF. CDR3 DNA sequence: TGTGCCAGCAGCTTAGATGGCGGCAGGGTAAATGAAAAACTGTTTTTT.

The chain employs TRBV21-1 and TRBJ2-1; the table's TRBD1 call for D was not verified on the DNA. TRBV21-1 is annotated as a pseudogene. The CDR3 sequence is 12 residues long. In DNA form, the CDR3 reads TGTGCCAGCGGAAGGGGGCGAGGTGAGCAGTTCTTC. This encodes CASGRGRGEQFF.

The chain recombines TRBV7-3 with TRBJ1-4, with TRBD1 matching over 8 bases. The CDR3 covers 18 residues. V shed 5 bases, J shed 6 bases, and the junction held 17 bases outside the gene matches. The germline V gene encodes CDR1 SGHTA and CDR2 FQGTGA. CDR3 region: CASSPRNQGASGDEKLFF. CDR3 in DNA: TGTGCCAGCAGCCCACGCAACCAGGGGGCGTCGGGGGATGAAAAACTGTTTTTT.

CDR3 region: CASTTFLGQGSPLHF. The CDR3 bases are TGTGCCAGCACCACGTTCTTGGGCCAGGGATCACCCCTCCACTTT. The genes are TRBV28 and TRBJ1-6; a weak D match, TRBD1 (5 bases). Trimming removed 7 bases from V and 10 bases from J, with 20 bases in between. The CDR3 totals 15 residues. Germline V CDR1 and CDR2: MDHEN, SYDVKM.

This chain uses TRBV12-5 with TRBJ1-1, with a weak D call TRBD1 (5 bases). The CDR3 covers 15 residues. V shed 5 bases and J shed 4 bases, with 17 bases lying between them. Germline CDR1 is LGHNT and CDR2 is FRNRAP. CDR3 nucleotides: TGTGCTAGTGGTCTCCGGGACGGGGGGTTCACTGAAGCTTTCTTT. Protein sequence: CASGLRDGGFTEAFF.

This chain joins TRBV6-1 and TRBJ2-1; a possible D gene is TRBD1 (6 bases). Germline loops: CDR1 MNHNS, CDR2 SASEGT. There are 15 residues in the CDR3. V was shortened by 2 bases and J by 4 bases, with 12 bases between the two germline ends. In nucleotides, the CDR3 is TGTGCCAGCAGTGAATCAGGGGCTTATTACAATGAGCAGTTCTTC. This encodes CASSESGAYYNEQFF.

The V gene is TRBV19, the J gene TRBJ1-2; 9 bases are shared with TRBD1. The CDR3 extends over 13 amino acids. J lost 6 bases, V lost 7 bases, and 6 bases had no gene match. Per germline, CDR1 LNHDA and CDR2 SQIVND (reference sequence). The DNA for the CDR3 is TGTGCCAGTACCCACAGGGGGCTGAATGGCTACACCTTC. Encoded protein: CASTHRGLNGYTF.

The J gene is TRBJ1-6, the V gene TRBV11-2, with 7 bases lining up with TRBD1. The CDR3 sequence is 16 residues long. The germline V gene has CDR1 SGHAT and CDR2 FQNNGV. J gave up 7 bases and V 3 bases, and 9 bases lay outside the gene matches. The CDR3 region is CASSFDRESQNSPLHF. As DNA, the CDR3 is TGTGCCAGCAGCTTTGACAGGGAGTCGCAAAATTCACCCCTCCACTTT.

This chain joins TRBV4-1 and TRBJ1-5; D perhaps matches TRBD1 (5 bases). CDR3 length: 16 residues. Per the germline V gene, CDR1 is MGHRA and CDR2 is YSYEKL. The V gene lost 1 base and the J gene lost 2 bases, with 12 bases spanning the gap. CDR3 nucleotides: TGCGCCAGCAGCCAAGTGGGGGGGTCCGGCAATCAGCCCCAGCATTTT. Its protein is CASSQVGGSGNQPQHF.

V usage is TRBV28 and J usage is TRBJ1-5, with D perhaps matching TRBD1 (6 bases). Trimming cost V 6 bases and J 5 bases, with 11 bases left between them. Germline CDR1 MDHEN, CDR2 SYDVKM. The CDR3 totals 13 residues. The CDR3 loop reads CASRGQLHQPQHF. The CDR3 bases are TGTGCCAGCAGAGGACAGCTTCATCAGCCCCAGCATTTT. The whole variable domain, filled in from reference TRBV28 and TRBJ1-5, reads DVKVTQSSRYLVKRTGEKVFLECVQDMDHENMFWYRQDPGLGLRLIYFSYDVKMKEKGDIPEGYSVSREKKERFSLILESASTNQTSMYLCASRGQLHQPQHFGDGTRLSIL.

This clone was detected only a few times. V is TRBV28 and J is TRBJ2-6; D is unresolved. This CDR3 is 13 amino acids long. The germline V gene has CDR1 MDHEN and CDR2 SYDVKM. The germline V and J ends were trimmed by 8 bases and 0 bases, with 5 bases remaining between them. DNA of the CDR3: TGTGCCAGCCGCTACTCTGGGGCCAACGTCCTGACTTTC. Translated: CASRYSGANVLTF.

V and J are TRBV3-1 (or the pseudogene TRBV3-2) and TRBJ2-2; 8 bases are a match to TRBD2. In germline, CDR1 is LGHDT, CDR2 YNNKEL (reference sequence). With 2 bases clipped from V and 3 bases from J, the junction kept 8 bases outside the gene matches. There are 17 residues in the CDR3. The CDR3 coding sequence is TGTGCCAGCAGCCAACTTGGCCTAGCGGGTGACACCGGGGAGCTGTTTTTT. This translates into CASSQLGLAGDTGELFF.

CDR3: CASSQGQDQETQYF. CDR3 coding DNA: TGCGCCAGCAGCCAGGGACAGGACCAAGAGACCCAGTACTTC. This sequence joins TRBV5-1 and TRBJ2-5; TRBD1 agrees at 8 bases. The CDR3 length is 14 residues. The germline V gene has CDR1 SGHRS and CDR2 YFSETQ. Trimming at V came to 4 bases and at J to 0 bases, leaving 2 bases not matched to a gene.

The chain couples TRBV6-2 or TRBV6-3 to TRBJ2-3; D possibly corresponds to TRBD2 (6 bases). Trimming removed 5 bases from V and 0 bases from J, with 15 bases in between. Germline CDR1 is MNHEY and CDR2 is SVGEGT. CDR3 length: 16 residues. As DNA, the CDR3 is TGTGCCAGCAGTACCCGGGCTGGGACTAGCACAGATACGCAGTATTTT. It is translated as CASSTRAGTSTDTQYF.